This T cell receptor beta chain was observed in a study of human T cells and chemical hapten exposure. At the level of the study: In the sensitization step, 2% DPC was placed on approximately 2 cm by approximately 2 cm of upper inner arm skin. Application of 0.01% DPC to the upper back was done by patch test, with a reading at 6 days. Study observations and caveats: Significantly greater numbers of large CDR3 similarity clusters came from expanded TCRs than from controls. Because they had alopecia, donors may respond immunologically unlike healthy people.

A few counts support this clonotype. Its target is not known. TCRdb independently ran MiXCR on the RACE reads; one entry per CDR3 protein. Of roughly 80,000 distinct CDR3 sequences in the sample, about 11% are singletons; the top ten hold 4% to 5.5%. The time point denotes: patch test 1, 2 weeks after DPC sensitization. Treatment of the sample: therapeutic diphenylcyclopropenone sensitization with weekly scalp DPC. The material was whole blood, obtained in connection with sensitization to the hapten diphenylcyclopropenone (DPC). The clonotype was recovered from a woman between 50 and 59 years old with alopecia areata. Some clones in this sample may be carry-over from other donors' samples.

CDR3 nucleotides: TGTGCCACCAGTGACCTAGGACCGGGGACCCAAGAGACCCAGTACTTC. Encoded protein: CATSDLGPGTQETQYF. This chain joins TRBV24-1 and TRBJ2-5; D assignment may be TRBD1 or TRBD2 (5 bases each). Germline CDR1 is KGHDR and CDR2 is SFDVKD. V was trimmed by 4 bases and J by 1 base, leaving 15 bases between them. There are 16 residues in the CDR3.